Each of the 26 T cell receptor beta chains below was sequenced from the same sample in a study of beta chain features in type 1 diabetes (dated by TCRdb to about 2018). Overall results and qualifications from the work: In all four CD4+ subsets, TCRB CDR3 length was moderately but significantly shorter in type 1 diabetes patients.

The receptor library was made with the immunoSEQ multiplex PCR assay. The High Capacity cDNA Reverse Transcription Kit was used to reverse transcribe all of the isolated RNA, meaning that expressed TCRB transcripts were what got sequenced. TCRdb took this table from immuneACCESS and kept in-frame rearrangements with V and J called. Such tables lack part of the clones; where checked against another copy, unresolved V genes explain under half of the gap, and the rest is unexplained. The sample table lists 65,000 to 85,000 clones, roughly half of them with a count of one. The ten largest clones capture around 0.72% of the sample. No antigen has been identified for these receptors. The sample taken for sequencing was central memory CD4+ T cells from blood. These receptor sequences come from a man aged 25-40 years with type 1 diabetes.

A few counts support this clone. The J gene is TRBJ2-7, the V gene TRBV29-1, with TRBD2 identical over 7 bases. Germline CDR1 SQVTM, CDR2 ANQGSEA. The CDR3 has 12 residues. After removal of 2 bases from V and 7 bases from J, the junction contained 5 bases not matched to a gene. CDR3 nucleotides: TGCAGCGTTGAAATGGGAGGGAGTGAGCAGTACTTC. Amino acids: CSVEMGGSEQYF.

The chain recombines TRBV6-1 with TRBJ2-5; D possibly corresponds to TRBD1 (6 bases). The CDR3 has 14 residues. V gave up 7 bases and J gave up 2 bases, with 14 bases separating them. Looked up from germline, CDR1 is MNHNS and CDR2 is SASEGT. CDR3 DNA sequence: TGTGCCAGCAAACTGGTAGGGGGTCAAGAGACCCAGTACTTC. It is translated as CASKLVGGQETQYF.

The chain joins TRBV6-1 to TRBJ1-2; 12 bases map to TRBD1. The CDR3 length is 15 residues. CDR1 and CDR2 from the germline V gene are MNHNS and SASEGT. J lost 6 bases, V lost 2 bases, and 4 bases had no gene match. The CDR3 is CASSERDRGPHGYTF. CDR3 nucleotides: TGTGCCAGCAGTGAAAGGGACAGGGGGCCGCATGGCTACACCTTC.

The chain is built from TRBV19 and TRBJ1-1; D call uncertain. Trimming took off 3 bases at V and 0 bases at J, with 14 bases between the two ends. The CDR3 consists of 16 residues. Germline loops: CDR1 LNHDA, CDR2 SQIVND (reference sequence). This CDR3 reads CASSIVGGIMNTEAFF. The CDR3 DNA follows: TGTGCCAGTAGTATCGTTGGTGGCATCATGAACACTGAAGCTTTCTTT.

Only a few counts were recorded for this clone. V and J are TRBV7-9 and TRBJ2-5; D remains ambiguous. Deletions cut 1 base from V and 4 bases from J, with 10 bases between. CDR1 is SEHNR and CDR2 is FQNEAQ in the germline V gene (reference sequence). The CDR3 length is 14 residues. This CDR3 reads CASSLGGGGETQYF. CDR3 nucleotides: TGTGCCAGCAGCTTAGGAGGTGGTGGAGAGACCCAGTACTTC.

The rearrangement joins TRBV30 to TRBJ2-2; D gene ambiguous. Germline CDR1 GTSNPN, CDR2 SVGIG (reference sequence). The V end was cut by 1 base, the J end by 1 base, with 19 bases between. There are 18 residues in the CDR3. The CDR3 region is CAWSAFQWRPKNTGELFF. Here the CDR3 DNA reads TGTGCCTGGAGTGCTTTTCAGTGGCGGCCCAAGAACACCGGGGAGCTGTTTTTT.

In its sample, this clone was seen once. V gene TRBV2 combines with J gene TRBJ2-1, with a weak D call TRBD1 (5 bases). The germline V and J ends were trimmed by 9 bases and 3 bases, with 9 bases remaining between them. The germline gives CDR1 SNHLY, CDR2 FYNNEI. The CDR3 spans 12 residues. CDR3 protein: CASKTDYNEQFF. The CDR3 DNA reads as TGTGCCAGTAAGACAGACTACAATGAGCAGTTCTTC.

J is TRBJ1-1 and V is TRBV5-4; D unclear. CDR1 is SGHNT, CDR2 YYREEE, per germline (reference sequence). This CDR3 region has 14 residues. V gave up 4 bases and J gave up 2 bases, with 12 bases separating them. CDR3 coding DNA: TGTGCCAGCAGCCAAGAGGTTCAAAACACTGAAGCTTTCTTT. It codes for CASSQEVQNTEAFF. The whole variable domain, filled in from reference TRBV5-4 and TRBJ1-1, reads ETGVTQSPTHLIKTRGQQVTLRCSSQSGHNTVSWYQQALGQGPQFIFQYYREEENGRGNFPPRFSGLQFPNYSSELNVNALELDDSALYLCASSQEVQNTEAFFGQGTRLTVV.

This chain links TRBV19 with TRBJ1-2; D ambiguous. Germline CDR1 and CDR2: LNHDA and SQIVND (reference sequence). The CDR3 has 14 residues. V was cut by 6 bases and J by 4 bases, with 15 bases left in between. The CDR3 bases are TGTGCCAGTAGCGAAACGCAGATTTCCTATGGCTACACCTTC. This encodes CASSETQISYGYTF.

The gene calls are TRBV6-1 and TRBJ1-5; D not resolved. The V and J ends lost 3 bases and 6 bases respectively, with 6 bases between them. Germline CDR1 and CDR2: MNHNS and SASEGT. CDR3 length: 12 amino acids. DNA of the CDR3: TGTGCCAGCAGTGAGTCGGTTCAGCCCCAGCATTTT. Amino acids: CASSESVQPQHF.

This clone was seen a handful of times. The genes are TRBV7-9 and TRBJ2-5; D is perhaps TRBD2 (5 bases). Gene TRBJ2-7 matches the end of the DNA better, so the J call may be wrong. Germline V gene lookup returns CDR1 SEHNR and CDR2 FQNEAQ (reference sequence). The CDR3 consists of 14 residues. CDR3: CASSLASGIHEQYF. CDR3 coding DNA: TGTGCCAGCAGCTTAGCATCGGGGATCCACGAGCAGTACTTC.

This clone was counted once. V usage is TRBV30 and J usage is TRBJ2-1; TRBD2 aligns across 12 bases. The CDR3 sequence is 13 residues long. V trimming: 8 bases; J trimming: 9 bases; junction bases outside the gene matches: 8. CDR1 and CDR2 from the germline V gene are GTSNPN and SVGIG (reference sequence). Written as DNA, the CDR3 is TGTGCCCATGGACTAGCGGGAACGGTTGAGCAGTTCTTC. Translation gives CAHGLAGTVEQFF.

This rearrangement joins TRBV4-1 to TRBJ2-4, with a tentative D call TRBD2 (6 bases). V shed 1 base and J shed 2 bases, with 9 bases lying between them. Germline loops: CDR1 MGHRA, CDR2 YSYEKL. The CDR3 extends over 15 amino acids. The CDR3 region has the DNA TGCGCCAGCAGCCAAGTTGGGGGGACCAAAAACATTCAGTACTTC. Translated: CASSQVGGTKNIQYF.

The V and J genes are TRBV19 and TRBJ1-5; D not certain. The germline V gene has CDR1 LNHDA and CDR2 SQIVND (reference sequence). This CDR3 is 14 amino acids long. V dropped 2 bases and J dropped 3 bases, with 8 bases sitting between them. Written as DNA, the CDR3 is TGTGCCAGTAGTATAACCAACTCCAATCAGCCCCAGCATTTT. This codes for CASSITNSNQPQHF.

The rearrangement links TRBV6-1 to TRBJ2-1, with TRBD1 identical over 12 bases. The CDR3 consists of 14 residues. The germline CDR1 and CDR2 sequences are MNHNS and SASEGT. Germline trimming cut 7 bases from V and 7 bases from J; bases unmatched to any gene: 5. The CDR3 region has the DNA TGTGCCAGCATAGTGGGACAGGGGGCTAATGAGCAGTTCTTC. This translates into CASIVGQGANEQFF.

V gene TRBV5-1 combines with J gene TRBJ1-1; D is unresolved. Germline V CDR1 and CDR2: SGHRS, YFSETQ. The V end lost 5 bases, the J end lost 4 bases, and 6 bases lay between the germline ends. The CDR3 sequence is 11 residues long. As DNA, the CDR3 is TGCGCCAGCAGGTTCTCCACTGAAGCTTTCTTT. This translates into CASRFSTEAFF.

This clone was seen a few times. This rearrangement joins TRBV6-1 to TRBJ2-7, with TRBD2 identical over 7 bases. The CDR3 covers 15 residues. Per the germline V gene, CDR1 is MNHNS and CDR2 is SASEGT. Trimming cost V 1 base and J 0 bases; bases outside gene matches: 3. The CDR3 nucleotides are TGTGCCAGCAGTGAAGTCAGCGGGGCCTCCTACGAGCAGTACTTC. Encoded protein: CASSEVSGASYEQYF.

This clone has just a few counts. V gene TRBV5-1 combines with J gene TRBJ2-7; possibly TRBD1 for D (5 bases). The germline V and J ends were trimmed by 3 bases and 3 bases, with 16 bases remaining between them. CDR1 and CDR2 from the germline V gene are SGHRS and YFSETQ. The CDR3 extends over 15 amino acids. Written as DNA, the CDR3 is TGCGCCAGCAGCTCCACGATGGCAGGGATCTACGAGCAGTACTTC. It specifies CASSSTMAGIYEQYF. Based on the CDR3 plus reference TRBV5-1 and TRBJ2-7, the full variable domain is KAGVTQTPRYLIKTRGQQVTLSCSPISGHRSVSWYQQTPGQGLQFLFEYFSETQRNKGNFPGRFSGRQFSNSRSEMNVSTLELGDSALYLCASSSTMAGIYEQYFGPGTRLTVT.

Only one count was recorded for this clone. V gene TRBV29-1 combines with J gene TRBJ2-1; 9 positions match TRBD1. The CDR3 loop spans 13 amino acids. Germline CDR1 reads SQVTM; CDR2 reads ANQGSEA. The ends lost 3 bases at V and 5 bases at J; junction bases unmatched: 2. The CDR3 sequence is CSVEWTGDNEQFF. As DNA, the CDR3 is TGCAGCGTTGAGTGGACAGGGGACAATGAGCAGTTCTTC.

This clone has just a few counts. V is TRBV5-1 and J is TRBJ1-1, with 10 bases fitting TRBD1. Trimming removed 0 bases from V and 11 bases from J; junction bases left unmatched: 10. This CDR3 has 15 amino acids. CDR1 is SGHRS, CDR2 YFSETQ, per germline. The CDR3 region is CASSLVPGQGREAFF. Written as DNA, the CDR3 is TGCGCCAGCAGCTTGGTGCCGGGACAGGGGAGAGAGGCTTTCTTT. The complete variable domain, with remaining parts taken from reference TRBV5-1 and TRBJ1-1, reads KAGVTQTPRYLIKTRGQQVTLSCSPISGHRSVSWYQQTPGQGLQFLFEYFSETQRNKGNFPGRFSGRQFSNSRSEMNVSTLELGDSALYLCASSLVPGQGREAFFGQGTRLTVV.

The V gene is TRBV7-9, the J gene TRBJ1-2; no firm D call. From germline, CDR1 is SEHNR and CDR2 FQNEAQ (reference sequence). Trimming removed 0 bases from V and 1 base from J, with 9 bases in between. This CDR3 contains 15 residues. The chain's CDR3 is CASSLALHSNYGYTF. CDR3 in DNA: TGTGCCAGCAGCTTAGCCCTACACAGTAACTATGGCTACACCTTC.

J is TRBJ2-3 and V is TRBV2; perhaps TRBD2 as D (6 bases). From germline, CDR1 is SNHLY and CDR2 FYNNEI. V lost 7 bases, J lost 1 base, and 12 bases lay in between. The CDR3 loop spans 14 amino acids. CDR3 residues: CASKAERGTDTQYF. The CDR3 DNA follows: TGTGCCAGCAAAGCTGAGCGGGGCACAGATACGCAGTATTTT.

The CDR3 reads CASSLGQGNGYTF. Here the CDR3 DNA reads TGTGCCAGCAGCTTGGGTCAGGGGAACGGCTACACCTTC. J is TRBJ1-2 and V is TRBV5-6; D might be TRBD1 (6 bases). Trimming took off 0 bases at V and 8 bases at J, with 11 bases between the two ends. Germline V lookup: CDR1 SGHDT, CDR2 YYEEEE. The CDR3 covers 13 residues.

The chain carries TRBV5-1 and TRBJ1-2; 8 nucleotides agree with TRBD1. The CDR3 is 16 amino acids. In germline, CDR1 is SGHRS, CDR2 YFSETQ. V trimming: 0 bases; J trimming: 6 bases; junction bases outside the gene matches: 10. CDR3 sequence: CASSLAGQGLEDGYTF. The CDR3, as DNA: TGCGCCAGCAGCTTGGCAGGACAGGGTCTCGAGGATGGCTACACCTTC.

The chain links TRBV7-9 to TRBJ2-1, with TRBD2 identical over 13 bases. The CDR3 is 16 amino acids. V was pared by 5 bases and J by 5 bases, with 6 bases of the junction left unmatched. In germline, CDR1 is SEHNR, CDR2 FQNEAQ (reference sequence). The CDR3 DNA follows: TGTGCCAGCAGCCAGGGGACTAGCGGGAACGACAATGAGCAGTTCTTC. Translation gives CASSQGTSGNDNEQFF.

This chain links TRBV5-5 with TRBJ2-1; D remains ambiguous. This CDR3 has 11 residues. CDR1 is SGHKS and CDR2 is YYEKEE in the germline V gene (reference sequence). The V end lost 4 bases, the J end lost 6 bases, and 5 bases lay between the germline ends. The CDR3: CASSPRNEQFF. The CDR3 nucleotides read TGTGCCAGCAGCCCCCGCAATGAGCAGTTCTTC.